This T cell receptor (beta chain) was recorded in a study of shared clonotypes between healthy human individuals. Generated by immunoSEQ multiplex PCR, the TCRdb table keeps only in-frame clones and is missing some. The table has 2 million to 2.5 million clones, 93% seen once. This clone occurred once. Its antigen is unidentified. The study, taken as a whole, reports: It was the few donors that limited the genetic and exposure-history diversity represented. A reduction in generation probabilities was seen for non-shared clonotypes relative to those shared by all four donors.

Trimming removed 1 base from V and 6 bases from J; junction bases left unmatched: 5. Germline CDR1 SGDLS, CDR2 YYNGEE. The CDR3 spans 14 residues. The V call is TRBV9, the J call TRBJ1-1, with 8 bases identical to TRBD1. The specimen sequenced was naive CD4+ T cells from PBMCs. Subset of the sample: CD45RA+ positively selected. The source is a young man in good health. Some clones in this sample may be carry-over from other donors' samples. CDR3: CASSVIGQGAEAFF. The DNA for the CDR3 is TGTGCCAGCAGCGTAATCGGACAGGGTGCTGAAGCTTTCTTT.